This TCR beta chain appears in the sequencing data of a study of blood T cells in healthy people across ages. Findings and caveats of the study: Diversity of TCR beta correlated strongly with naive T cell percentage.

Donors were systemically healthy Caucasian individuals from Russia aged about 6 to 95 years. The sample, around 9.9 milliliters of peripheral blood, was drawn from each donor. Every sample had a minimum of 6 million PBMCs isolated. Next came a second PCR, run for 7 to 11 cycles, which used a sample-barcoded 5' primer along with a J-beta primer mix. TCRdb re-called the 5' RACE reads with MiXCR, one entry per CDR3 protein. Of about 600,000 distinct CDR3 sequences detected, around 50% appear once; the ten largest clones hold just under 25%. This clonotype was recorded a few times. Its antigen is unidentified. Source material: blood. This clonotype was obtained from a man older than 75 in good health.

CDR3 sequence: CASSQDPQRPYGYTF. The CDR3 region has the DNA TGCGCCAGCAGCCAAGACCCCCAGAGACCCTATGGCTACACCTTC. The chain recombines TRBV4-1 with TRBJ1-2; D gene uncertain. V lost 0 bases, J lost 4 bases, and 12 bases lay in between. The CDR3 contains 15 residues. CDR1 and CDR2 from the germline V gene are MGHRA and YSYEKL.